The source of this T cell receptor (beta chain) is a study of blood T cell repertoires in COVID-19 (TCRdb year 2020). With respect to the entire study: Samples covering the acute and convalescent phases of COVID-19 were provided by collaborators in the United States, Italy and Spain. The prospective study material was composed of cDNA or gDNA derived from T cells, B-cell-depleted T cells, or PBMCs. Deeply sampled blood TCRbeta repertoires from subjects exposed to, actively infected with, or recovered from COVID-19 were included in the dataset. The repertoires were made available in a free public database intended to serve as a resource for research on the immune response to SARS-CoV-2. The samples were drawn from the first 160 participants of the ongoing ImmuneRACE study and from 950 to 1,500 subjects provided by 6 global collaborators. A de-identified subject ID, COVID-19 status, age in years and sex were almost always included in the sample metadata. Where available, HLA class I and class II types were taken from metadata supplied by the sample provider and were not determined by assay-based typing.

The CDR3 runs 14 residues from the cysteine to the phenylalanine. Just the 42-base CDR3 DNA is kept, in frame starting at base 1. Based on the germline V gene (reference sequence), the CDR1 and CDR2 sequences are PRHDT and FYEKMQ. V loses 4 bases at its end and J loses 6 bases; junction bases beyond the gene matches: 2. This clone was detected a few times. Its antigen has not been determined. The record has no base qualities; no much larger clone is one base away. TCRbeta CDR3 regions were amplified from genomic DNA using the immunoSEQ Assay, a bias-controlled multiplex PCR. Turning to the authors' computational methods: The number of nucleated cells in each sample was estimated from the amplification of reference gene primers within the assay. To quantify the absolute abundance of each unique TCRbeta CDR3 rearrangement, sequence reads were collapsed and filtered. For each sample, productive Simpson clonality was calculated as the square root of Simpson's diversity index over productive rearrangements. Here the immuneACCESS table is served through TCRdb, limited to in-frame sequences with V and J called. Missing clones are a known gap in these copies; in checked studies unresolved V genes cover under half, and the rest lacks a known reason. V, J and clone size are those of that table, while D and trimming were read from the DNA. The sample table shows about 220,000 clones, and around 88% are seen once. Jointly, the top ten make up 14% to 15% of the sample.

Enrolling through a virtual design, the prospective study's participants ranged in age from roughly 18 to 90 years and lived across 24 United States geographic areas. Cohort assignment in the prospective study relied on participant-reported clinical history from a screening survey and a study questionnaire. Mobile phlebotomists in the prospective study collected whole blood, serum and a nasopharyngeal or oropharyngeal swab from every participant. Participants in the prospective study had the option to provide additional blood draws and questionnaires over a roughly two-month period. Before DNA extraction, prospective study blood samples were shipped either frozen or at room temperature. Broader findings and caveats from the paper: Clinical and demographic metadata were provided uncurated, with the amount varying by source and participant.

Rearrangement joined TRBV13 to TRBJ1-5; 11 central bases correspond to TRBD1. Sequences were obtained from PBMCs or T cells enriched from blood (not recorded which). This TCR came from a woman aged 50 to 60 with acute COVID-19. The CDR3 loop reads CASSSGQGAQPQHF. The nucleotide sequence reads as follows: TGTGCCAGCAGCTCCGGACAGGGGGCTCAGCCCCAGCATTTT.